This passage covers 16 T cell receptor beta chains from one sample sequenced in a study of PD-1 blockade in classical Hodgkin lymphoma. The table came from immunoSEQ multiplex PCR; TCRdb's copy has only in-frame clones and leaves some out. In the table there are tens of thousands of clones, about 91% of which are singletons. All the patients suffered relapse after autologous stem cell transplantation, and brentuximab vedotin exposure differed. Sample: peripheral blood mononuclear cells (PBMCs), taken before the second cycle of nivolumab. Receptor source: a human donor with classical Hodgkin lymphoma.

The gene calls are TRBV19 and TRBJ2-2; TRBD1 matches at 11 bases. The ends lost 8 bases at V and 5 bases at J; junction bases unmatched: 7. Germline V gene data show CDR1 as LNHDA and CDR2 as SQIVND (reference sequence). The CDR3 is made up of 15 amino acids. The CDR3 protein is CASQPGTGGTGELFF. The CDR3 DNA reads TGTGCCAGTCAGCCCGGGACAGGGGGTACCGGGGAGCTGTTTTTT. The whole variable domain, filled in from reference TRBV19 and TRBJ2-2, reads DGGITQSPKYLFRKEGQNVTLSCEQNLNHDAMYWYRQDPGQGLRLIYYSQIVNDFQKGDIAEGYSVSREKKESFPLTVTSAQKNPTAFYLCASQPGTGGTGELFFGEGSRLTVL.

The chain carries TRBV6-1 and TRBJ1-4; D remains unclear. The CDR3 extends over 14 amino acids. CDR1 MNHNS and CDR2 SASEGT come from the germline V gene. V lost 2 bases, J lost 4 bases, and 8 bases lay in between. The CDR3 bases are TGTGCCAGCAGTGAATGGCAGAATAATGAAAAACTGTTTTTT. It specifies CASSEWQNNEKLFF.

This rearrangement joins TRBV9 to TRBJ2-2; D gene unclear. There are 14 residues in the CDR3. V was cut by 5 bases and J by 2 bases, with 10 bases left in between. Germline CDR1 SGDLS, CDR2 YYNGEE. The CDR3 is CASRNSGNTGELFF. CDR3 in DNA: TGTGCCAGCAGAAACTCGGGTAACACCGGGGAGCTGTTTTTT.

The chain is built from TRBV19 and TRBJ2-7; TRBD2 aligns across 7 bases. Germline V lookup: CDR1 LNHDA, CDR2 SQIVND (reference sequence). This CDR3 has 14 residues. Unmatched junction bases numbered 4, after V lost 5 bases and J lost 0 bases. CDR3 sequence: CASSFTSDSYEQYF. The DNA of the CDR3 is TGTGCCAGTAGTTTTACTAGCGACTCCTACGAGCAGTACTTC.

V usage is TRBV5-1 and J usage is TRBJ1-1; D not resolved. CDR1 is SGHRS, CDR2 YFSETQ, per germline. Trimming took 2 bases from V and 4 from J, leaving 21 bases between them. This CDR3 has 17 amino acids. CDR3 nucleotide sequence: TGCGCCAGCAGCTTTGCCGTTCAAAGTCGGTTCTTCACTGAAGCTTTCTTT. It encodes CASSFAVQSRFFTEAFF.

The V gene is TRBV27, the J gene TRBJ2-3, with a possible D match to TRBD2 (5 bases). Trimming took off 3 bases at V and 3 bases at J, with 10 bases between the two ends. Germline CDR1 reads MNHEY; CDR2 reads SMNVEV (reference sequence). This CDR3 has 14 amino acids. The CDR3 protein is CASSFKRGTDTQYF. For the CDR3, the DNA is TGTGCCAGCAGTTTCAAGAGAGGGACAGATACGCAGTATTTT.

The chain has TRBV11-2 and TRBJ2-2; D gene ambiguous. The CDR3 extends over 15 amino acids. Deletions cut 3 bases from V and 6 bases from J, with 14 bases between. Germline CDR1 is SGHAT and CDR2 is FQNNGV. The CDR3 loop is CASSFHRTDSGELFF. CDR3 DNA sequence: TGTGCCAGCAGCTTCCACCGGACCGATTCCGGGGAGCTGTTTTTT.

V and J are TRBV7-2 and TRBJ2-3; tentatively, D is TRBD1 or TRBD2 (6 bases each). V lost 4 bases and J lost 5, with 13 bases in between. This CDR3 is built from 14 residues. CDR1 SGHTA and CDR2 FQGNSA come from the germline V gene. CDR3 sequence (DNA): TGTGCCAGCAGCTCATCTGGGGGGCGAGATACGCAGTATTTT. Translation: CASSSSGGRDTQYF.

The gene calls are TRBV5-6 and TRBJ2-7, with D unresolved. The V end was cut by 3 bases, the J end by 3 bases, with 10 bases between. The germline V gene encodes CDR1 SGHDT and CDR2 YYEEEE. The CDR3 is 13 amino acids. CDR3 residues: CASSYQGSYEQYF. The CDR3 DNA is TGTGCCAGCAGCTACCAAGGAAGCTACGAGCAGTACTTC.

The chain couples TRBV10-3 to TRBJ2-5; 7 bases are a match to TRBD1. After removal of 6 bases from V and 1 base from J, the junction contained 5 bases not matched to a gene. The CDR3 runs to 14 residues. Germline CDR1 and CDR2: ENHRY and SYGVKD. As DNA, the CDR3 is TGTGCCATCAGCTCAGGACAGGTCCAAGAGACCCAGTACTTC. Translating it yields CAISSGQVQETQYF.

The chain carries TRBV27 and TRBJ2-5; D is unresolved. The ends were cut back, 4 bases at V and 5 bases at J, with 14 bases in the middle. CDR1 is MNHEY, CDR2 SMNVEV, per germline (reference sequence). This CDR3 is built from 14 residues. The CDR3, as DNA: TGTGCCAGCAGTTCTTTAGGGCGCGTGGAGACCCAGTACTTC. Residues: CASSSLGRVETQYF.

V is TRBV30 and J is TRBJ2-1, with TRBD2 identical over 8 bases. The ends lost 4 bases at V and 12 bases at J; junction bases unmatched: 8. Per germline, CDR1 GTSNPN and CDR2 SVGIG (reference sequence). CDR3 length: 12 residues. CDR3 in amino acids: CAWTVLAGSQFF. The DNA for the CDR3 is TGTGCCTGGACCGTCCTAGCGGGTTCGCAGTTCTTC.

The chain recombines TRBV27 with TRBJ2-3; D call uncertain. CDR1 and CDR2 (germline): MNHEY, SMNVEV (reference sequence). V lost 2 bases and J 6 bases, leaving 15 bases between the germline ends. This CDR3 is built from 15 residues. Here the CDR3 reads CASSLGVANADTQYF. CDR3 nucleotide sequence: TGTGCCAGCAGTTTAGGCGTGGCTAACGCGGATACGCAGTATTTT.

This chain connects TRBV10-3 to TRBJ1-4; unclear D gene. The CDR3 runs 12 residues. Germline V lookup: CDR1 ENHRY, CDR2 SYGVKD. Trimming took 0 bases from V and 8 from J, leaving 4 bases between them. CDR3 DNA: TGTGCCATCAGTGAGTCTGAGGAAAAACTGTTTTTT. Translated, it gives CAISESEEKLFF.

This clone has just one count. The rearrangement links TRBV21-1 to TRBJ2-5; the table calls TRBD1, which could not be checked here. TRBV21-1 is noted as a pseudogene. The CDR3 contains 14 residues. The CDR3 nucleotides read TGTGCCAACCTAGGGACAGGGGTCCAAGAGACCCAGTACTTC. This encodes CANLGTGVQETQYF.

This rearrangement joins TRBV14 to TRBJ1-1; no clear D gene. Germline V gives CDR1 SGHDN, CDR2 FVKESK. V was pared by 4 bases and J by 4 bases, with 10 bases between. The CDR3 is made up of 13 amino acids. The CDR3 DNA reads TGTGCCAGCAGCCTCTTGGGAGGCACTGAAGCTTTCTTT. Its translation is CASSLLGGTEAFF.